This TCR beta chain was sequenced in a study of blood T cell repertoires in COVID-19. Using immunoSEQ multiplex PCR, the repertoire was profiled, and TCRdb retains in-frame clones only, with some absent. The sample comprises 80,000 to 90,000 clones, around 85% of which are singletons, and 10% to 12% rests with the top ten. The junction had 3 bases not matched to a gene; V was cut back by 6 bases and J by 0 bases. CDR3 length: 14 residues. Per germline, CDR1 ENHRY and CDR2 SYGVKD. The sequence was obtained from a man aged 65-85 years with acute or convalescent COVID-19. Sequencing input: peripheral blood. The chain links TRBV10-3 to TRBJ2-3; 7 bases map to TRBD1. This chain's CDR3 is CAIRRQGSTDTQYF. The CDR3 DNA reads TGTGCCATCAGGAGACAGGGAAGCACAGATACGCAGTATTTT.